Listed below are T cell receptor beta chains from one sample, sequenced in a study of T cell changes during pregnancy in multiple sclerosis. Repertoires were generated with immunoSEQ multiplex PCR, while TCRdb's copy carries only in-frame clones and drops some. Counted here are roughly 87,000 clones, approximately 92% occurring once; the ten biggest clones make up 1.4%. Sequenced here: peripheral blood, sampled in the third trimester of pregnancy. The source is a female donor in good health, enrolled as a control in a pregnancy study. Both conserved end residues are trimmed from each CDR3. Each record gives: D gene, V gene, J gene, CDR3 protein. The D gene is left open where the match is weak.

d_gene: TRBD2; v_gene: TRBV9; j_gene: TRBJ2-1; CDR3aa: ASSVEGGGANNEQF
d_gene: TRBD2; v_gene: TRBV5-1; j_gene: TRBJ2-1; CDR3aa: ASSHTKAGVYNEQF
d_gene: -; v_gene: TRBV5-1; j_gene: TRBJ2-1; CDR3aa: ASSLRGGYNEQF
d_gene: -; v_gene: TRBV7-2; j_gene: TRBJ2-5; CDR3aa: ASRTGAVAETQY
d_gene: TRBD2; v_gene: TRBV19; j_gene: TRBJ2-2; CDR3aa: ASSMTSAGELF
d_gene: -; v_gene: TRBV6-4; j_gene: TRBJ2-2; CDR3aa: ASSGGDTGELF
d_gene: -; v_gene: TRBV2; j_gene: TRBJ2-5; CDR3aa: ASSGSSLQETQY
d_gene: TRBD1; v_gene: TRBV5-1; j_gene: TRBJ1-5; CDR3aa: ASSPSGGGQPQH
d_gene: TRBD2; v_gene: TRBV2; j_gene: TRBJ2-2; CDR3aa: ASGAGGELF
d_gene: TRBD2; v_gene: TRBV27; j_gene: TRBJ2-2; CDR3aa: ASSLSSGSGWAGELF
d_gene: -; v_gene: TRBV27; j_gene: TRBJ1-2; CDR3aa: ASSTTGRGGYT
d_gene: TRBD2; v_gene: TRBV4-2; j_gene: -; CDR3aa: ASSQDRVASGSYEQY
d_gene: -; v_gene: TRBV11-2; j_gene: TRBJ1-4; CDR3aa: ASSLGGGKNEKLF
d_gene: TRBD1; v_gene: TRBV18; j_gene: TRBJ1-5; CDR3aa: ASSLTQGEQPQH
d_gene: -; v_gene: TRBV15; j_gene: TRBJ2-7; CDR3aa: ATSHGYEQY
d_gene: -; v_gene: TRBV28; j_gene: TRBJ1-5; CDR3aa: ASKDRWGGGGNQPQH
d_gene: TRBD2; v_gene: TRBV7-2; j_gene: TRBJ2-1; CDR3aa: ASSSPTSGYNEQF
d_gene: -; v_gene: TRBV5-1; j_gene: TRBJ2-2; CDR3aa: ASSLVQANTGELF
d_gene: -; v_gene: TRBV5-1; j_gene: TRBJ2-6; CDR3aa: ASSLTGNGANVLT
d_gene: TRBD2; v_gene: TRBV29-1; j_gene: TRBJ2-7; CDR3aa: SVEARGREGSYEQY
d_gene: -; v_gene: TRBV28; j_gene: TRBJ2-1; CDR3aa: ASSAYGGYNEQF
d_gene: -; v_gene: TRBV13; j_gene: TRBJ2-5; CDR3aa: ASSFMGVGQETQY